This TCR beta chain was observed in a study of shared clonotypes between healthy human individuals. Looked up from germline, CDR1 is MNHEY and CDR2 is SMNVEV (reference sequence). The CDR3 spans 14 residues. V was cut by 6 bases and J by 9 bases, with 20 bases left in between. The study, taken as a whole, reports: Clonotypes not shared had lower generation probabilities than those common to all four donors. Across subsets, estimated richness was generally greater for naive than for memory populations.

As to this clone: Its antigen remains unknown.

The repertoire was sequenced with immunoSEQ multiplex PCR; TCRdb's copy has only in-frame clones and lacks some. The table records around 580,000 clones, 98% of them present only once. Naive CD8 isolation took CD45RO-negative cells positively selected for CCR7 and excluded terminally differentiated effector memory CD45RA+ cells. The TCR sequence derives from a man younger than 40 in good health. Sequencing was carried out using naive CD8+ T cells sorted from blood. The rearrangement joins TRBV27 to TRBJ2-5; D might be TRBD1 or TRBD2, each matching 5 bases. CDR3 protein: CASSLVGEKRPQYF. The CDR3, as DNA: TGTGCCAGCAGCCTTGTGGGGGAGAAGAGACCCCAGTACTTC.